Following are 22 T cell receptor beta chains from one sample sequenced in a study of technical replicates of blood from a few donors. Method: immunoSEQ multiplex PCR; TCRdb's copy keeps in-frame clones and lacks some. The sample includes more than 90,000 clones, approximately 95% of them seen just once. The sample was T cells isolated from PBMCs. The source is a human donor in good health.

V and J are TRBV27 and TRBJ2-2, with D hard to call. Deletions cut 6 bases from V and 4 bases from J, with 6 bases between. This CDR3 spans 12 amino acids. Germline V gene lookup returns CDR1 MNHEY and CDR2 SMNVEV (reference sequence). DNA for the CDR3: TGTGCCAGCAGAGCCCTCACCGGGGAGCTGTTTTTT. Encoded protein: CASRALTGELFF.

The rearrangement joins TRBV1 to TRBJ2-5; the table assigns TRBD2, which was not confirmed against the DNA. TRBV1 is a listed pseudogene. CDR3 size: 16 residues. Here the CDR3 reads CTSSQFSYAADAPQYF. The CDR3 nucleotides are TGCACCAGCAGCCAATTTTCTTACGCGGCGGATGCGCCCCAGTACTTC.

V gene TRBV6-6 combines with J gene TRBJ2-2, with 9 bases identical to TRBD2. This CDR3 has 14 amino acids. Germline-derived CDR1 and CDR2 are MNHNY and SVGAGI (reference sequence). With V trimmed by 10 bases and J by 7 bases, 10 bases remained unmatched. CDR3 residues: CANPSGTRNGELFF. The CDR3 region has the DNA TGTGCCAACCCTAGCGGGACTCGGAACGGGGAGCTGTTTTTT.

The rearrangement links TRBV19 to TRBJ1-1; 7 bases are a match to TRBD1. The V segment lost 4 bases and the J segment 2 bases; nucleotides outside the gene matches: 10. Per germline, CDR1 LNHDA and CDR2 SQIVND (reference sequence). CDR3 length: 16 amino acids. CDR3 amino acids: CASSTTQTGFNTEAFF. The DNA of the CDR3 is TGTGCCAGTAGTACTACCCAGACAGGGTTTAACACTGAAGCTTTCTTT. The variable domain in full, completed from reference TRBV19 and TRBJ1-1, reads DGGITQSPKYLFRKEGQNVTLSCEQNLNHDAMYWYRQDPGQGLRLIYYSQIVNDFQKGDIAEGYSVSREKKESFPLTVTSAQKNPTAFYLCASSTTQTGFNTEAFFGQGTRLTVV.

The V call is TRBV5-1, the J call TRBJ2-7; TRBD2 agrees at 7 bases. CDR1 is SGHRS and CDR2 is YFSETQ in the germline V gene. V was clipped by 7 bases and J by 4 bases; unmatched bases: 8. The CDR3 is 13 residues long. The CDR3 coding sequence is TGCGCCAGCCGAACCCCGGGGGGATACGAGCAGTACTTC. Amino acids: CASRTPGGYEQYF.

The chain carries TRBV6-5 and TRBJ2-7; 12 bases line up with TRBD2. V shed 2 bases, J shed 4 bases, and the junction held 6 bases outside the gene matches. The CDR3 has 16 amino acids. Germline V CDR1 and CDR2: MNHEY, SVGAGI. The CDR3 reads CASSYALAGGLYEQYF. The CDR3 DNA sequence: TGTGCCAGCAGTTACGCGCTAGCGGGAGGGCTTTACGAGCAGTACTTC.

The CDR3 region is CASSQELAEYEQYF. The CDR3 DNA reads TGCGCCAGCAGCCAAGAACTAGCGGAGTACGAGCAGTACTTC. The chain recombines TRBV4-1 with TRBJ2-7, with TRBD2 matching over 8 bases. This CDR3 region has 14 residues. With 0 bases clipped from V and 4 bases from J, the junction kept 2 bases outside the gene matches. CDR1 is MGHRA and CDR2 is YSYEKL in the germline V gene.

The chain combines TRBV19 with TRBJ1-4; 7 bases line up with TRBD1. Germline CDR1 and CDR2: LNHDA and SQIVND (reference sequence). The CDR3 has 14 residues. V gave up 3 bases and J gave up 7 bases; unmatched junction bases: 5. Written as DNA, the CDR3 is TGTGCCAGTAGTATCTTCCAGGGGGGTGAAAAACTGTTTTTT. Amino acids: CASSIFQGGEKLFF. Using reference TRBV19 and TRBJ1-4 for the parts outside the CDR3, the full variable domain is DGGITQSPKYLFRKEGQNVTLSCEQNLNHDAMYWYRQDPGQGLRLIYYSQIVNDFQKGDIAEGYSVSREKKESFPLTVTSAQKNPTAFYLCASSIFQGGEKLFFGSGTQLSVL.

J is TRBJ1-3 and V is TRBV7-9; possibly TRBD1 for D (6 bases). The CDR3 totals 15 residues. Germline values: CDR1 SEHNR, CDR2 FQNEAQ (reference sequence). Between the trimmed V and J ends, which lost 3 bases and 0 bases, there was a span of 9 bases. The CDR3 sequence: CASSFDRSSGNTIYF. The CDR3 DNA sequence: TGTGCCAGCAGCTTTGACAGGTCCTCTGGAAACACCATATATTTT.

The chain couples TRBV27 to TRBJ2-7; D gene ambiguous. CDR3 length: 14 residues. Germline CDR1 and CDR2: MNHEY and SMNVEV (reference sequence). V lost 2 bases to trimming and J lost 0 bases, with 8 bases between them. In DNA, the CDR3 is TGTGCCAGCAGTTTAGGAGCTACCTCCTACGAGCAGTACTTC. Its translation: CASSLGATSYEQYF.

The genes are TRBV25-1 and TRBJ2-7, with a weak D call TRBD2 (5 bases). V was pared by 5 bases and J by 2 bases, with 10 bases between. This CDR3 spans 13 amino acids. The germline CDR1 and CDR2 sequences are MGHDK and SYGVNS. The CDR3 DNA follows: TGTGCCAGCAGTTATGTGGGAGCCTACGAGCAGTACTTC. Amino acid sequence: CASSYVGAYEQYF.

The chain carries TRBV25-1 and TRBJ2-7; D not certain. Trimming removed 3 bases from V and 4 bases from J, with 10 bases in between. In germline, CDR1 is MGHDK, CDR2 SYGVNS. The CDR3 loop spans 13 amino acids. Written as DNA, the CDR3 is TGTGCCAGCAGTGAGCCCGCGAGTTACGAGCAGTACTTC. Protein: CASSEPASYEQYF.

The gene calls are TRBV19 and TRBJ1-4; D gene unclear. V shed 2 bases and J shed 4 bases, with 8 bases lying between them. The CDR3 runs to 14 residues. CDR1 and CDR2 (germline): LNHDA, SQIVND (reference sequence). The CDR3 DNA reads TGTGCCAGTAGTATAAGGAGAGATAATGAAAAACTGTTTTTT. Translated: CASSIRRDNEKLFF.

This sequence joins TRBV11-3 and TRBJ2-5; D gene uncertain. The V gene lost 4 bases and the J gene lost 1 base, with 7 bases spanning the gap. Germline values: CDR1 SGHNT, CDR2 YENEEA. The CDR3 length is 13 residues. The CDR3 here is CASSSYGQETQYF. The CDR3 DNA reads TGTGCCAGCAGCTCGTACGGCCAAGAGACCCAGTACTTC.

This chain joins TRBV5-1 and TRBJ2-1, with 12 positions matching TRBD2. This CDR3 comprises 15 residues. In germline, CDR1 is SGHRS, CDR2 YFSETQ. Trimming took 0 bases from V and 10 from J; bases not matched to a gene: 5. CDR3 in amino acids: CASSLGGGTSGEQFF. The CDR3 DNA reads as TGCGCCAGCAGCTTGGGCGGCGGGACTAGCGGGGAGCAGTTCTTC. The full variable domain, in which reference TRBV5-1 and TRBJ2-1 provide the parts outside the CDR3, is KAGVTQTPRYLIKTRGQQVTLSCSPISGHRSVSWYQQTPGQGLQFLFEYFSETQRNKGNFPGRFSGRQFSNSRSEMNVSTLELGDSALYLCASSLGGGTSGEQFFGPGTRLTVL.

This chain links TRBV6-1 with TRBJ2-7; TRBD2 matches at 7 bases. The CDR3 runs to 15 residues. The trim removed 3 bases at V and 4 bases at J, leaving 9 bases unmatched. Germline CDR1 MNHNS, CDR2 SASEGT. In DNA form, the CDR3 reads TGTGCCAGCAGTGATTTGGGGGAGGGAGCTTACGAGCAGTACTTC. This codes for CASSDLGEGAYEQYF.

This clone was recorded once. V is TRBV19 and J is TRBJ2-7; TRBD1 aligns across 10 bases. V was clipped by 5 bases and J by 5 bases; unmatched bases: 6. The CDR3 is 14 amino acids. Germline CDR1 reads LNHDA; CDR2 reads SQIVND (reference sequence). CDR3 protein: CASSARQGADEQYF. In DNA form, the CDR3 reads TGTGCCAGTAGTGCCCGACAGGGGGCTGACGAGCAGTACTTC.

This clone was counted a single time. This chain joins TRBV5-4 and TRBJ2-5; TRBD1 aligns across 7 bases. Germline loops: CDR1 SGHNT, CDR2 YYREEE (reference sequence). The CDR3 runs to 13 residues. V dropped 3 bases and J dropped 2; count of bases not matched to a gene: 1. DNA of the CDR3: TGTGCCAGCAGCTCGGACAGGCAAGAGACCCAGTACTTC. It is translated as CASSSDRQETQYF.

CDR3 sequence (DNA): TGTGCCAGCAGCTGGCTGACTAGCGGGGGGGCTTGGGAGACCCAGTACTTC. This gives the protein CASSWLTSGGAWETQYF. The chain carries TRBV5-6 and TRBJ2-5, with 14 bases that match TRBD2. This CDR3 contains 17 residues. CDR1 SGHDT and CDR2 YYEEEE come from the germline V gene. With V trimmed by 3 bases and J by 5 bases, 9 bases remained unmatched.

The DNA for the CDR3 is TGTGCCAGCAGTGAACGAAGCGCAGCGGGGGGGCCTTTTTCCAATGAGCAGTTCTTC. Translating it yields CASSERSAAGGPFSNEQFF. The rearrangement joins TRBV2 to TRBJ2-1, with 10 bases aligning to TRBD2. The trim removed 2 bases at V and 6 bases at J, leaving 16 bases unmatched. Germline V CDR1 and CDR2: SNHLY, FYNNEI. This CDR3 comprises 19 residues.

The count of this clone is one. The chain joins TRBV5-1 to TRBJ2-2; D perhaps matches TRBD1 (5 bases). The CDR3 runs to 15 residues. The V end lost 1 base, the J end lost 0 bases, and 7 bases lay between the germline ends. The germline V gene encodes CDR1 SGHRS and CDR2 YFSETQ. The CDR3 DNA follows: TGCGCCAGCAGCTTGAGGGGCGCGAACACCGGGGAGCTGTTTTTT. It is translated as CASSLRGANTGELFF.

V and J are TRBV7-9 and TRBJ2-2, with D possibly being TRBD1 (6 bases). The length of the CDR3 is 16 residues. Per the germline V gene, CDR1 is SEHNR and CDR2 is FQNEAQ (reference sequence). Trimming took off 5 bases at V and 1 base at J, with 14 bases between the two ends. The CDR3 loop reads CASSQGTGQNTGELFF. The CDR3 DNA follows: TGTGCCAGCAGCCAGGGCACAGGGCAGAACACCGGGGAGCTGTTTTTT.